One sample yielded the 5 T cell receptor beta chains listed below, sequenced in a study of cytomegalovirus exposure and HLA in healthy donors. PCR employed 60 Vbeta and 13 Jbeta primers. Generated by immunoSEQ multiplex PCR, the TCRdb table keeps only in-frame clones and is missing some. The profile shows over 75,000 clones, around three quarters of them singletons. The source material was PBMCs. The receptors originated from a male donor in good health and CMV-seropositive.

The chain employs TRBV9 and TRBJ1-3; D unresolved. Germline lookup yields CDR1 SGDLS and CDR2 YYNGEE. V lost 0 bases and J 0 bases, leaving 4 bases between the germline ends. The CDR3 sequence is 14 residues long. DNA of the CDR3: TGTGCCAGCAGCGTAGATATCTCTGGAAACACCATATATTTT. Translated, it gives CASSVDISGNTIYF.

The chain couples TRBV5-1 to TRBJ2-7, with 9 bases that match TRBD1. The CDR3 length is 16 residues. V gave up 4 bases and J gave up 6 bases; unmatched junction bases: 14. The germline V gene has CDR1 SGHRS and CDR2 YFSETQ. In DNA, the CDR3 is TGCGCCAGCAGCAATAGCCCCGGGACAGGGTGGGTCGAGCAGTACTTC. Its translation: CASSNSPGTGWVEQYF.

V is TRBV27 and J is TRBJ1-1; 7 bases agree with TRBD1. The trim removed 7 bases at V and 3 bases at J, leaving 8 bases unmatched. The germline V gene has CDR1 MNHEY and CDR2 SMNVEV (reference sequence). This CDR3 contains 14 residues. The CDR3 region has the DNA TGTGCCAGCACCCCGACAGGGTTCGACACTGAAGCTTTCTTT. Its protein is CASTPTGFDTEAFF.

The rearrangement uses TRBV4-1 and TRBJ1-5; 9 nucleotides match TRBD1. CDR3 length: 15 residues. V lost 4 bases, J lost 4 bases, and 5 bases stayed unmatched. Germline CDR1 MGHRA, CDR2 YSYEKL. CDR3 DNA: TGCGCCAGCAGCCCTTCGACAGGGGGGAATCAGCCCCAGCATTTT. It yields the protein CASSPSTGGNQPQHF.

The chain carries TRBV6-5 and TRBJ1-2; the match to TRBD1 covers 7 bases. Per the germline V gene, CDR1 is MNHEY and CDR2 is SVGAGI. Trimming at V came to 5 bases and at J to 7 bases, leaving 4 bases not matched to a gene. The CDR3 is 12 amino acids. The CDR3 sequence is CASSEDRVGYTF. CDR3 nucleotide sequence: TGTGCCAGCAGTGAAGACAGGGTTGGCTACACCTTC.